A few counts support the clone carrying this T cell receptor (beta chain). The entry originates in a study of identical twins. TCRdb analysed the 5' RACE reads with MiXCR anew, one entry per CDR3 protein. The data hold hundreds of thousands of distinct CDR3 sequences, with roughly 6.6% observed a single time. Germline CDR1 reads SGHDT; CDR2 reads YYEEEE. V lost 3 bases to trimming and J lost 0 bases, with 7 bases between them. The CDR3 totals 13 residues. The same data also went into a second study, on yellow fever vaccine responses in identical twins.

V and J are TRBV5-6 and TRBJ2-7; D ambiguous. This TCR derives from a woman younger than 35 in good health. The sample taken for sequencing was PBMCs. The CDR3 region has the DNA TGTGCCAGCAGCTCTATCAGCTCCTACGAGCAGTACTTC. This translates into CASSSISSYEQYF.